These 15 T cell receptor beta chains were all obtained from the same sample, sequenced in a study of vaccination effects on CD4 cells after COVID-19. Repertoires were generated with immunoSEQ multiplex PCR, while TCRdb's copy carries only in-frame clones and drops some. This table holds 24,000 or so clones, 75% to 80% found once. Peptide-pool stimulation followed by sequencing identified expanded antigen-specific CD4+ clonotypes in the ViraFEST assay. Cultured cells yielded isolated CD4+ T cells after roughly 11 days. It was between March and December 2020 that the person had a SARS-CoV-2 infection confirmed by PCR. The antigens for these receptors are not known. The specimen was CD4+ T cells from PBMCs cultured with HCoV-NL63 spike peptides, collected before COVID-19 vaccination. All receptors derive from a human donor who had a prior SARS-CoV-2 infection.

This chain's CDR3 is CASSFSNQPQHF. Written as DNA, the CDR3 is TGTGCCAGCAGCTTCTCCAATCAGCCCCAGCATTTT. The chain links TRBV7-9 to TRBJ1-5; D remains ambiguous. CDR1 and CDR2 (germline): SEHNR, FQNEAQ (reference sequence). Trimming cost V 3 bases and J 3 bases, with 3 bases left between them. The CDR3 sequence is 12 residues long.

The genes are TRBV5-1 and TRBJ2-2; TRBD1 or TRBD2 may be the D gene (6 bases each). The germline V and J ends were trimmed by 0 bases and 7 bases, with 13 bases remaining between them. The CDR3 extends over 15 amino acids. Germline V gene lookup returns CDR1 SGHRS and CDR2 YFSETQ. The DNA for the CDR3 is TGCGCCAGCAGCTTGGTCGGGGGCTTTGGCGGGGAGCTGTTTTTT. Encoded protein: CASSLVGGFGGELFF. Combining the CDR3 with reference TRBV5-1 and TRBJ2-2 gives the whole variable domain KAGVTQTPRYLIKTRGQQVTLSCSPISGHRSVSWYQQTPGQGLQFLFEYFSETQRNKGNFPGRFSGRQFSNSRSEMNVSTLELGDSALYLCASSLVGGFGGELFFGEGSRLTVL.

The chain combines TRBV5-1 with TRBJ2-7; TRBD2 is a possible D gene (5 bases). The CDR3 loop spans 12 amino acids. The V gene's germline CDR1 is SGHRS and CDR2 YFSETQ. V lost 2 bases and J 7 bases, leaving 10 bases between the germline ends. The CDR3 loop is CASSFRGREQYF. CDR3 sequence (DNA): TGCGCCAGCAGCTTCCGGGGAAGGGAGCAGTACTTC.

The chain joins TRBV7-3 to TRBJ2-2; no definite D call. The CDR3 covers 14 residues. Germline CDR1 is SGHTA and CDR2 is FQGTGA. V lost 5 bases and J 4 bases, leaving 11 bases between the germline ends. The CDR3 loop is CASSATSFTGELFF. The CDR3 coding sequence is TGTGCCAGCAGCGCCACAAGTTTCACCGGGGAGCTGTTTTTT.

This clone has just one count. The J gene is TRBJ1-2, the V gene TRBV4-1; no firm D call. The CDR3 runs to 15 residues. V lost 1 base and J 2 bases, leaving 11 bases between the germline ends. Germline loops: CDR1 MGHRA, CDR2 YSYEKL. The CDR3, as DNA: TGCGCCAGCAGCCAAGCCGACGGATTGAACTATGGCTACACCTTC. It codes for CASSQADGLNYGYTF.

This clone was seen once. The chain uses TRBV30 and TRBJ2-1, with D possibly being TRBD1 (5 bases). V lost 0 bases to trimming and J lost 9 bases, with 21 bases between them. The V gene's germline CDR1 is GTSNPN and CDR2 SVGIG (reference sequence). The CDR3 is 16 amino acids. DNA of the CDR3: TGTGCCTGGAGTGTTAAATTGGGGCCGCCCGCCTCTGAGCAGTTCTTC. Its translation is CAWSVKLGPPASEQFF.

This clone came up a few times. This chain uses TRBV6-1 with TRBJ1-3; D is unclear. The V gene's germline CDR1 is MNHNS and CDR2 SASEGT. V dropped 3 bases and J dropped 0 bases, with 15 bases sitting between them. The CDR3 runs to 17 residues. As DNA, the CDR3 is TGTGCCAGCAGTGAGGGTGAAGCAGAAGACTCTGGAAACACCATATATTTT. Residues: CASSEGEAEDSGNTIYF.

V gene TRBV18 combines with J gene TRBJ1-2; TRBD1 is a possible D gene (5 bases). Trimming shortened V by 2 bases and J by 4 bases, and 11 bases separated the two germline ends. The germline gives CDR1 KGHSH, CDR2 LQKENI. CDR3 length: 14 residues. The CDR3 protein is CASSPSGTGYGYTF. CDR3 DNA sequence: TGTGCCAGCTCACCATCCGGGACGGGCTATGGCTACACCTTC.

V is TRBV5-1 and J is TRBJ2-7; 10 nucleotides match TRBD1. V was pared by 1 base and J by 4 bases, with 8 bases of the junction left unmatched. The CDR3 loop spans 16 amino acids. Germline CDR1 reads SGHRS; CDR2 reads YFSETQ. This CDR3 is CASSLSRQGARYEQYF. In nucleotides, the CDR3 is TGCGCCAGCAGCTTGAGCCGACAGGGGGCTCGTTACGAGCAGTACTTC.

This chain joins TRBV5-1 and TRBJ2-3; TRBD2 agrees at 11 bases. The germline V gene has CDR1 SGHRS and CDR2 YFSETQ. Germline trimming cut 0 bases from V and 3 bases from J; bases unmatched to any gene: 6. CDR3 length equals 17 residues. CDR3 bases: TGCGCCAGCAGCTTGGCCCGCTCTAGCGGGGGGACAGATACGCAGTATTTT. Encoded protein: CASSLARSSGGTDTQYF.

The chain carries TRBV12-5 and TRBJ2-1, with TRBD2 matching 8 bases. The CDR3 consists of 14 residues. Germline trimming cut 6 bases from V and 7 bases from J; bases unmatched to any gene: 8. Germline assignment: CDR1 LGHNT and CDR2 FRNRAP. CDR3 sequence reads: CASGRGLARNEQFF. The CDR3 DNA reads TGTGCTAGTGGGAGAGGACTAGCTAGGAATGAGCAGTTCTTC.

The CDR3 protein is CASSQVFDEQFF. CDR3 nucleotide sequence: TGCGCCAGCAGCCAAGTTTTCGATGAGCAGTTCTTC. The chain joins TRBV4-1 to TRBJ2-1; D uncertain. The CDR3 length is 12 residues. The germline CDR1 and CDR2 sequences are MGHRA and YSYEKL. With 1 base removed from V and 8 bases from J, the gap between germline ends came to 6 bases.

This clone was seen only a few times. The chain recombines TRBV9 with TRBJ2-5; 9 nucleotides align to TRBD1. The germline CDR1 and CDR2 sequences are SGDLS and YYNGEE. Losses at the gene ends were 0 bases for V and 3 bases for J; bases not matched to a gene: 3. CDR3 length: 15 residues. The CDR3 sequence is CASSVATGGKETQYF. CDR3 DNA sequence: TGTGCCAGCAGCGTAGCTACAGGGGGCAAAGAGACCCAGTACTTC.

This chain links TRBV6-5 with TRBJ1-6, with D possibly TRBD1 on 5 matching bases. Deletions cut 5 bases from V and 8 bases from J, with 10 bases between. Germline V gene sequence: CDR1 MNHEY, CDR2 SVGAGI. CDR3 length: 13 amino acids. In DNA form, the CDR3 reads TGTGCCAGCAGTCGGCAACAGGATTCACCCCTCCACTTT. Its translation: CASSRQQDSPLHF.

This clone showed up just once. The rearrangement links TRBV28 to TRBJ2-2, with D tentatively TRBD1 (5 bases). The CDR3 is made up of 16 amino acids. V shed 6 bases and J shed 1 base, with 15 bases lying between them. Germline-derived CDR1 and CDR2 are MDHEN and SYDVKM. The CDR3 loop is CASRLKGLVNTGELFF. CDR3 coding DNA: TGTGCCAGCAGACTAAAGGGGCTAGTGAACACCGGGGAGCTGTTTTTT.